The entry below describes one T cell receptor (beta chain). This clone came up a few times. Its binding antigen is unknown. Base-call qualities are not available, and no considerably larger clone is one nucleotide away. The entry originates in a study of cytomegalovirus exposure and HLA in healthy donors (dated by TCRdb to 2016 to 2017). In the study overall: According to an earlier analysis of around 600 of the donors, roughly 180 million T cells yielded 95 million to 140 million unique TCR beta sequences and about 280 Gb of sequence data. Because of strong linkage in the cohort, a handful of DR-DQ haplotypes were treated as single units for association and clustering. An early release that covered about 600 HLA-typed donors contained approximately 300 gigabases of sequencing data and 85 million to 100 million unique TCR sequences. Both class I and class II loci were covered by HLA typing, at four-digit resolution. Of the 398 genotyped donors, less than 85% were placed in the genetic ancestry cluster associated with self-reported Caucasian donors. On average, around 240,000 unique TCR beta nucleotide sequences were sequenced per donor among about 400 genotyped donors of the cohort, with roughly a sixth of those sequences being non-productive. Donor age, sex, ethnicity and CMV serostatus were collected together with the repertoire data. All discovery cohort repertoires had been generated using a single sequencing platform. Typing coverage differed by locus: A, B, C, DRB1 and DQB1 were typed in roughly 629-640 donors, DQA1 in about 500, DPA1 in approximately 600, and DPB1 in 450 to 480. The study profiled the T cell repertoires of hundreds of subjects by immunosequencing and related them to cytomegalovirus serostatus. An earlier analysis of 587 of the donors used high-throughput TCR beta sequencing to judge whether each TCR beta V gene segment behaved as functional or pseudogenic. The study combined high-throughput TCR immunosequencing, statistical association of individual TCRs with disease status, and machine learning to predict cytomegalovirus infection status. In a later analysis, previously published TCR beta repertoires from several hundred donors were re-analyzed and high-resolution HLA genotyping was added so that TCR occurrence patterns could be studied. The aim of the study was to test whether cataloging public T cell receptors could identify signatures of past pathogen exposure. Besides the first cohort of roughly 700 subjects, a separate validation cohort made up of 120 or so different subjects was used. Rather than drawing on any new phenotypic data, the later analysis identified candidate immune exposures from TCR beta sequences and the way those sequences occurred across donors. In a later genetic analysis, genome-wide SNP genotypes for about three fifths of the roughly 670 donors were used, and that subset was treated as a discovery cohort. Findings and caveats that apply to the study as a whole: While some public TCRs were present in many individuals, most TCR sequences turned up only very rarely across donors. The only immune exposure information available for the cohort was CMV serostatus. Linkage disequilibrium might explain the correlated functional status among segregating V segments, but an unknown experimental factor could not be ruled out. In a later analysis, the rate of TCR association differed among HLA loci, with DRB1 alleles having the most associated TCRs and HLA-C alleles having the fewest. Compared with the roughly 600-donor mean, donors in an Asian-associated ancestry cluster had fewer N-insertions in productive TCRs, according to a later genetic analysis. Cytomegalovirus status was reported to be diagnosed by the classifier with high specificity and sensitivity in both the original and validation cohorts. A later genetic analysis associated a missense DCLRE1C variant with V-gene and J-gene trimming of TCR beta chains, and an independent cohort replicated the association. Presence/absence analyses assumed roughly uniform sequencing depth across donors, an assumption that may not hold. A later analysis found that most CMV-associated TCR beta chains appeared HLA-restricted, with HLA associations seemingly driven largely by CMV exposure. According to a later analysis, parvovirus B19, influenza, CMV and Epstein-Barr virus appeared linked to several top co-occurrence clusters. Some IMGT-functional V segments, including TRBV6-2 and TRBV6-3, could not be told apart with the 87-base-pair reads, so those segments were excluded. In a later analysis, HLA-associated TCR beta chains showed more clonal expansion and lower generation probabilities than non-associated chains that were equally common. The cohort was sequenced for TCR beta chains only, and without alpha or paired-chain data the features that could be detected were limited. In the study, approximately 160 TCR beta chains were listed as associated with cytomegalovirus. A later analysis associated about 18,000 TCR beta sequences with specific HLA alleles at a false discovery rate of 0.05. An earlier analysis of around 600 of the donors showed that most TCR beta V segments appeared in productive rearrangements either about 87% or about 30% of the time, which broadly matched IMGT annotations. A further reported finding was that TCR beta sequences accurately predicted the HLA-A and HLA-B alleles for most subjects in the first cohort. Strong co-occurrence of HLA alleles, especially DR and DQ, made assigning TCR associations to individual alleles difficult. A cluster of highly shared sequence variants was judged likely to be a technical artifact of the sequencing pipeline. Three of the identified cytomegalovirus-associated TCR beta chains were confirmed in vitro to be specific for cytomegalovirus antigens. The earlier analysis of about 600 of the donors excluded some 16 rarely observed V segments, including chromosome 9 orphons, because counts were too low. Because HLA typing was missing for some donors at each locus, association tests included only the typed subset. The authors suggested that the approach could potentially be generalized to other disease states and immunological phenotypes.

The cohort comprised 670 or so healthy bone marrow donors. All cohort members were sampled while nominally healthy, although unrecorded immune exposures were likely present. The donor was CMV seropositive and belonged to the group of 250 to 300 seropositive cohort members. Each donor provided a peripheral blood sample, and peripheral blood mononuclear cells were used for TCR beta sequencing. Genomic DNA extraction from the blood cell samples was performed with the Qiagen DNeasy Blood Extraction Kit. Library creation used the immunoSEQ multiplex PCR assay. For the multiplex PCR, a mixture combining 60 forward primers for TCR Vbeta segments and 13 reverse primers for TCR Jbeta segments was used. The CDR3 region of rearranged TCR beta genes was amplified from genomic DNA with a multiplex PCR assay. The Illumina HiSeq System was used to sequence the amplified TCR beta libraries as 87-base-pair reads. The original pipeline was this. Across the 700 or so repertoires, a later analysis counted some 80 million unique TCR beta chains, approximately 12 million of which were shared by at least two donors. Raw reads were error-corrected and collapsed into unique sequences by a nearest-neighbor algorithm in which closely related sequences were merged to remove PCR and sequencing errors. CDR3 sequences were aligned to IMGT reference sequences to assign V, D and J gene segments. For a sequence to be retained, at least a six-nucleotide match to both a V gene segment and a J gene segment was required. A rearrangement counted as productive if the CDR3 had no stop codons and remained in frame with V and J, and every other rearrangement counted as non-productive. Following IMGT convention, CDR3 was defined as the stretch from the second conserved V-encoded cysteine up to the conserved J-encoded phenylalanine. The earlier analysis of about 560 of the donors excluded any sequence lacking an unambiguous match to a single V gene segment. An earlier analysis of some 500 of the donors classified V segments as functional when productive rearrangements were above 56.7% and as segregating when the standard deviation between donors was above 5%. A statistical classification framework was developed to diagnose cytomegalovirus status using the catalog of TCR beta chain sequences. In a later analysis, TCR nucleotide sequences were compared against IMGT/GENE-DB human TR gene sequences so that V and J genes could be assigned. In a later analysis, CDR3 sequences and most-parsimonious VDJ recombination scenarios were assigned using the TCRdist pipeline. A later analysis defined each TCR beta chain by its CDR3 amino acid sequence plus V-gene family, and excluded reads lacking a unique V-gene family. In a later analysis, fewer than 650 highly shared, low-generation-probability nucleotide sequences were removed to address suspected cross-contamination and a sequencing artifact. For each public chain, a later analysis derived a clonal expansion index from normalized ranks of inferred template counts within each repertoire. Generation probabilities in a later analysis came from a VDJ recombination model fitted to out-of-frame rearrangements, and those results were checked against IGoR. In a later analysis, TCR-TCR, TCR-HLA and TCR-CMV co-occurrence was scored with hypergeometric tests, and a repertoire-size bias correction was applied to TCR pairs. False discovery rates were estimated in a later analysis by permuting HLA or CMV assignments 20 times. A later analysis grouped co-occurring TCRs with DBSCAN, adding TCRdist sequence similarity when clustering within HLA-allele-positive subsets. Repertoires with fewer than 30,000 or more than 120,000 public chains, plus five repertoires with anomalous nucleotide sharing, were excluded from co-occurrence clustering. TCRdb took this table from immuneACCESS and kept in-frame rearrangements with V and J called. Such tables lack part of the clones; where checked against another copy, unresolved V genes explain under half of the gap, and the rest is unexplained. The DNA was the basis for D and trimming; V, J and clone size are from that table. A total of 180,000 or so clones appear in this sample, 9.5% of them only once. Of the sample, less than 1.5% is held by the ten largest clones.

V trim: 0 bases; J trim: 5 bases; unmatched bases: 10. From a lookup of the germline V gene, CDR1 and CDR2 are MGHRA and YSYEKL. Measured from the cysteine to the phenylalanine, the CDR3 is 17 residues long. Just the 51-base CDR3 DNA is kept, in frame starting at base 1. The V and J segments used are TRBV4-1 and TRBJ1-5, with 7 middle bases fitting TRBD1. Material for sequencing was PBMCs. This receptor was obtained from a woman younger than 45 in good health and CMV-seropositive. In nucleotide form, the sequence is TGCGCCAGCAGCCAAGATCCGGGGCAGGGGGGCCATCAGCCCCAGCATTTT. Its protein is CASSQDPGQGGHQPQHF.